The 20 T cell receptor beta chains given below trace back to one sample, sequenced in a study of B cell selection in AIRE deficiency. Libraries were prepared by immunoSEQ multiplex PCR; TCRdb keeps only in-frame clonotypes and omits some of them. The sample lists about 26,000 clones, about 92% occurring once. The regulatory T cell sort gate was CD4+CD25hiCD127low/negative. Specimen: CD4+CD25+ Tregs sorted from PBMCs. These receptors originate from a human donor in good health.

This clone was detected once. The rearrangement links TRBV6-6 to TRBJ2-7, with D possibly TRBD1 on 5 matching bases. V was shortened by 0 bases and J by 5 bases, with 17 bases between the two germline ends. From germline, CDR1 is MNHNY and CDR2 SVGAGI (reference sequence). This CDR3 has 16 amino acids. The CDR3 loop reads CASSYSLRPTANEQYF. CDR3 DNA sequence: TGTGCCAGCAGTTACTCTCTTCGCCCGACAGCGAACGAGCAGTACTTC.

CDR3 loop: CASSLVGLTGMHYGYTF. The CDR3 region has the DNA TGTGCCAGCAGCTTAGTGGGGCTAACAGGGATGCACTATGGCTACACCTTC. The V gene is TRBV7-8, the J gene TRBJ1-2; D possibly corresponds to TRBD1 (6 bases). Trimming pared 1 base from V and 3 bases from J, leaving 18 bases between. This CDR3 has 17 amino acids. The germline V gene encodes CDR1 SGHVS and CDR2 FQNEAQ.

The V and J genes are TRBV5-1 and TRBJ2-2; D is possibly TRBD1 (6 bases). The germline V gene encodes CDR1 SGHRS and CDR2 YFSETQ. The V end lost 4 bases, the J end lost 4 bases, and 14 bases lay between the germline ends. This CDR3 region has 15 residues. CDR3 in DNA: TGCGCCAGCAGCCCCCCCGGACAGATCACCGGGGAGCTGTTTTTT. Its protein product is CASSPPGQITGELFF.

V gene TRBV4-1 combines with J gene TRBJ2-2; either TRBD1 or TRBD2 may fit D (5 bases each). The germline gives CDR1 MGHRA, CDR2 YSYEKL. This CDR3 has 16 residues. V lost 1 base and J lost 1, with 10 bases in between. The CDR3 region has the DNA TGCGCCAGCAGCCAAGCCGGGACCCAGAACACCGGGGAGCTGTTTTTT. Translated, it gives CASSQAGTQNTGELFF.

In DNA, the CDR3 is TGTGCTAGTGGGGGACAGGGACACGGCTATGGCTACACCTTC. Translation: CASGGQGHGYGYTF. The gene calls are TRBV12-5 and TRBJ1-2; the match to TRBD1 covers 9 bases. The germline V gene encodes CDR1 LGHNT and CDR2 FRNRAP. V shed 6 bases, J shed 4 bases, and the junction held 6 bases outside the gene matches. The CDR3 loop spans 14 amino acids.

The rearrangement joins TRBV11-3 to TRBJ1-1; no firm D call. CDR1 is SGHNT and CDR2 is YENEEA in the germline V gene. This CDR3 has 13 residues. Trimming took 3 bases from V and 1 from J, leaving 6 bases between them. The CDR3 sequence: CASSFAGNTEAFF. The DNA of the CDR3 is TGTGCCAGCAGCTTTGCAGGGAACACTGAAGCTTTCTTT.

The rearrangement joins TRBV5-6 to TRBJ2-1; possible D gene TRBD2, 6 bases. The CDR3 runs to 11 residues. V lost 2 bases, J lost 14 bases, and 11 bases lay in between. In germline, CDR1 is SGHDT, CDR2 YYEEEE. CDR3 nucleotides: TGTGCCAGCAGCTTCGGGACTCGGGAGTTCTTC. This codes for CASSFGTREFF.

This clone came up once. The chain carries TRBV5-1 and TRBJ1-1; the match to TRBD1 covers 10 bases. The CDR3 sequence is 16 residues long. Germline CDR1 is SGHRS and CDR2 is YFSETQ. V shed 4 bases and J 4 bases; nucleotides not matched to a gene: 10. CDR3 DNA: TGCGCCAGCAGCACCGGGACAGGGGCAGGGGGCACTGAAGCTTTCTTT. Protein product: CASSTGTGAGGTEAFF.

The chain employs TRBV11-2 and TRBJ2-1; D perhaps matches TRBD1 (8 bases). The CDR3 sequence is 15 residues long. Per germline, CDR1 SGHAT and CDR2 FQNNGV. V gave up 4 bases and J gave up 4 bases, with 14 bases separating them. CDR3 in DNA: TGTGCCAGCAGCTCCACAGGGGGGGGATACAATGAGCAGTTCTTC. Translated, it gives CASSSTGGGYNEQFF.

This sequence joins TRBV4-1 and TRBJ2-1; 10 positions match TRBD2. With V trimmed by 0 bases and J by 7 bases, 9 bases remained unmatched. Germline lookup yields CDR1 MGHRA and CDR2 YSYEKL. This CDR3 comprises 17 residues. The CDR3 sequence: CASSQDGAGGPRNEQFF. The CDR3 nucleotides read TGCGCCAGCAGCCAAGATGGAGCGGGGGGGCCGCGGAATGAGCAGTTCTTC.

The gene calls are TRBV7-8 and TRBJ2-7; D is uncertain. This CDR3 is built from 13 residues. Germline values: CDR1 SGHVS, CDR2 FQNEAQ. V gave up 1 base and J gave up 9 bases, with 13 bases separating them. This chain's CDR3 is CASSLEPFLGQYF. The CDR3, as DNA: TGTGCCAGCAGCTTAGAACCCTTTTTGGGGCAGTACTTC.

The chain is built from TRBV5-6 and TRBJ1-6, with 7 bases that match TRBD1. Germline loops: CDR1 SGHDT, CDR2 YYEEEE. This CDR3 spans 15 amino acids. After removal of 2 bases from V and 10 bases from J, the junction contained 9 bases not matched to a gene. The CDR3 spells CASSLGRDSSSPLHF. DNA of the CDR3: TGTGCCAGCAGCTTAGGTAGGGACAGTTCCTCACCCCTCCACTTT.

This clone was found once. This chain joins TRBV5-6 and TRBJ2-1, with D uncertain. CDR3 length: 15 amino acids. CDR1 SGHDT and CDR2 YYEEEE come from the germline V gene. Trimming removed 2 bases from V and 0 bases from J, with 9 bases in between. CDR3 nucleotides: TGTGCCAGCAGCTTCACTACCAACTCCTACAATGAGCAGTTCTTC. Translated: CASSFTTNSYNEQFF.

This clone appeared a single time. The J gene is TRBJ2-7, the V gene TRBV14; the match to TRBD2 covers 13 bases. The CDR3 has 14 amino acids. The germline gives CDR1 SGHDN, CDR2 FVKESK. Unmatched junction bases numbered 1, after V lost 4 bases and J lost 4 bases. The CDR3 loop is CASSPGLAGYEQYF. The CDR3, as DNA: TGTGCCAGCAGCCCGGGACTAGCGGGGTACGAGCAGTACTTC.

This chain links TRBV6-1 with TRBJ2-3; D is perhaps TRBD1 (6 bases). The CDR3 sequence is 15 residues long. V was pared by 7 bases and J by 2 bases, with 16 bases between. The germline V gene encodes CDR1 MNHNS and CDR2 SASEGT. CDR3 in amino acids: CASIPGHPATDTQYF. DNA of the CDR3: TGTGCCAGCATCCCGGGACATCCAGCCACAGATACGCAGTATTTT.

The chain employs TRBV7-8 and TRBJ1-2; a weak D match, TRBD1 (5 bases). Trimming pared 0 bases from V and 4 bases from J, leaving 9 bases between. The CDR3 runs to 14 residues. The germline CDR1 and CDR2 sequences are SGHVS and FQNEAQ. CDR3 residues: CASSLAPGGYGYTF. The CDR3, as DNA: TGTGCCAGCAGCTTAGCGCCTGGGGGCTATGGCTACACCTTC.

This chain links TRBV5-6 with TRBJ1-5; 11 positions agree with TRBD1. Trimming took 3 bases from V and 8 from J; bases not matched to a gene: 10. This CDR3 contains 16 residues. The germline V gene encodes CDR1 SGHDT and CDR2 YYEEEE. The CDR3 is CASSSLDRGHVEPQHF. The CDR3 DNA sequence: TGTGCCAGCAGCTCCCTGGACAGGGGGCATGTGGAGCCCCAGCATTTT.

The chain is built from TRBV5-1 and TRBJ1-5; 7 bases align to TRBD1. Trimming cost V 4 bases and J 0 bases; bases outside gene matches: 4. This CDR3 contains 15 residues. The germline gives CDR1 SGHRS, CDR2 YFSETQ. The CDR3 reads CASSPGGYSNQPQHF. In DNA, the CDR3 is TGCGCCAGCAGCCCAGGGGGGTATAGCAATCAGCCCCAGCATTTT.

DNA of the CDR3: TGCGCCAGCACGAAAAGTACGGACAGGAACACTGAAGCTTTCTTT. Its protein is CASTKSTDRNTEAFF. The chain carries TRBV5-1 and TRBJ1-1; D is possibly TRBD1 (6 bases). With 6 bases removed from V and 1 base from J, the gap between germline ends came to 16 bases. The CDR3 extends over 15 amino acids. CDR1 SGHRS and CDR2 YFSETQ come from the germline V gene. Full variable domain (remainder filled in from reference TRBV5-1 and TRBJ1-1): KAGVTQTPRYLIKTRGQQVTLSCSPISGHRSVSWYQQTPGQGLQFLFEYFSETQRNKGNFPGRFSGRQFSNSRSEMNVSTLELGDSALYLCASTKSTDRNTEAFFGQGTRLTVV.

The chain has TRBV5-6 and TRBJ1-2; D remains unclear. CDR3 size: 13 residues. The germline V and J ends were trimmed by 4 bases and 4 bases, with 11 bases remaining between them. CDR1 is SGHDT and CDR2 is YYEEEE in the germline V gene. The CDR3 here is CASSPQSSYGYTF. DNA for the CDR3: TGTGCCAGCAGCCCCCAGAGTAGCTATGGCTACACCTTC.